A single sample gave rise to the 10 T cell receptor beta chains below, sequenced in a study of shared T cell receptors in the human thymus. The table came from immunoSEQ multiplex PCR; TCRdb's copy has only in-frame clones and leaves some out. The sample lists 63,000 or so clones, about 96% occurring once. Sequenced: thymocytes. The receptors derive from a human donor.

V and J are TRBV5-4 and TRBJ2-7; TRBD1 is a possible D gene (5 bases). Per germline, CDR1 SGHNT and CDR2 YYREEE (reference sequence). The CDR3 contains 16 residues. Trimming shortened V by 2 bases and J by 1 base, and 16 bases separated the two germline ends. CDR3 DNA sequence: TGTGCCAGCAGCTTTTTAGGACAAGGCCCTTCCTACGAGCAGTACTTC. This translates into CASSFLGQGPSYEQYF.

The chain carries TRBV27 and TRBJ2-5; D is possibly TRBD1 (6 bases). The CDR3 length is 19 residues. Germline-derived CDR1 and CDR2 are MNHEY and SMNVEV (reference sequence). The germline V and J ends were trimmed by 6 bases and 5 bases, with 31 bases remaining between them. This CDR3 reads CASSVTGIGFQGPKETQYF. CDR3 in DNA: TGTGCCAGCAGCGTTACAGGGATAGGATTTCAAGGACCTAAGGAGACCCAGTACTTC.

The CDR3 bases are TGTGCCAGCAGCGTGGGGACAGGACTGTTCTCCTACAATGAGCAGTTCTTC. Protein sequence: CASSVGTGLFSYNEQFF. This chain connects TRBV9 to TRBJ2-1; TRBD1 aligns across 8 bases. Germline CDR1 and CDR2: SGDLS and YYNGEE. The CDR3 sequence is 17 residues long. The trim removed 2 bases at V and 0 bases at J, leaving 7 bases unmatched.

V is TRBV4-3 and J is TRBJ2-7; D unresolved. The CDR3 has 11 amino acids. Trimming left V 6 bases short and J 5 bases short, with 8 bases between. Germline values: CDR1 LGHNA, CDR2 YSLEER. CDR3 protein: CASRLENEQYF. The DNA for the CDR3 is TGCGCCAGCAGGCTGGAGAACGAGCAGTACTTC.

This clone appeared a few times. The chain uses TRBV5-1 and TRBJ2-7, with 7 bases matching TRBD1. The germline V gene has CDR1 SGHRS and CDR2 YFSETQ. The CDR3 consists of 15 residues. V gave up 4 bases and J gave up 0 bases; unmatched junction bases: 7. CDR3 sequence: CASSEGQESSYEQYF. CDR3 coding DNA: TGCGCCAGCAGCGAAGGACAGGAGAGCTCCTACGAGCAGTACTTC.

The CDR3 loop is CASSQKKGAAGIDEKLFF. For the CDR3, the DNA is TGCGCCAGCAGCCAAAAGAAGGGAGCCGCGGGTATCGATGAAAAACTGTTTTTT. The chain carries TRBV4-3 and TRBJ1-4; D is ambiguous. From germline, CDR1 is LGHNA and CDR2 YSLEER. This CDR3 is 18 amino acids long. V lost 2 bases and J lost 6, with 22 bases in between.

This chain joins TRBV28 and TRBJ1-2; tentatively, D is TRBD1 (6 bases). There are 16 residues in the CDR3. Trimming took off 1 base at V and 0 bases at J, with 12 bases between the two ends. CDR1 MDHEN and CDR2 SYDVKM come from the germline V gene. CDR3 loop: CASSLSQGRANYGYTF. The CDR3, as DNA: TGTGCCAGCAGTTTATCCCAGGGGCGAGCTAACTATGGCTACACCTTC.

The chain carries TRBV4-3 and TRBJ2-1, with a tentative D call TRBD1 (6 bases). CDR1 and CDR2 (germline): LGHNA, YSLEER. The CDR3 length is 13 residues. V dropped 0 bases and J dropped 8 bases, with 8 bases sitting between them. The CDR3 protein is CASSQDGGDEQFF. The CDR3 DNA reads as TGCGCCAGCAGCCAAGATGGGGGCGATGAGCAGTTCTTC.

CDR3: CASKGWTDKNTEAFF. The DNA of the CDR3 is TGTGCCTCAAAAGGGTGGACAGACAAGAACACTGAAGCTTTCTTT. This sequence joins TRBV30 and TRBJ1-1; D is perhaps TRBD1 (6 bases). V shed 7 bases and J shed 1 base, with 19 bases lying between them. CDR1 is GTSNPN and CDR2 is SVGIG in the germline V gene (reference sequence). The length of the CDR3 is 15 residues.

The V gene is TRBV5-1, the J gene TRBJ2-7, with 8 nucleotides matching TRBD1. The V segment lost 8 bases and the J segment 2 bases; nucleotides outside the gene matches: 0. Looked up from germline, CDR1 is SGHRS and CDR2 is YFSETQ. This CDR3 spans 11 amino acids. Written as DNA, the CDR3 is TGCGCCAGGGACAGGGCCTACGAGCAGTACTTC. It specifies CARDRAYEQYF.